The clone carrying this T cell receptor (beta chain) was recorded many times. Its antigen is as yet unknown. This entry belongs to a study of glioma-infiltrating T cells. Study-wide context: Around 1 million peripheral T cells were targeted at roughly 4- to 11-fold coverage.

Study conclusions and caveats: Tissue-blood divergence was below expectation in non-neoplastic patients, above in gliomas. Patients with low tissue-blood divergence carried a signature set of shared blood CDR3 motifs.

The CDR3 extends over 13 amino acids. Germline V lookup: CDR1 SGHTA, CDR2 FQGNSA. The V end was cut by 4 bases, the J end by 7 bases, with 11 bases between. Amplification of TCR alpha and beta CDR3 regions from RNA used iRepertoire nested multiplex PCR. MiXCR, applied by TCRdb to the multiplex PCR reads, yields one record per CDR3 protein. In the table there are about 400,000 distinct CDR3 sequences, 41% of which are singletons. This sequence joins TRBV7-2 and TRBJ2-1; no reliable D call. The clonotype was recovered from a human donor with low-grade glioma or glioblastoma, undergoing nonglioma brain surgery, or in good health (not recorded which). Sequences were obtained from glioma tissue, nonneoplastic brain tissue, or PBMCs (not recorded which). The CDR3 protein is CASSSQPQNEQFF. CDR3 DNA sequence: TGTGCCAGCAGCTCGCAACCACAGAATGAGCAGTTCTTC.